This TCR beta chain was sequenced in a study of vaccination and CD4 T cells after COVID-19. Comments on this clonotype: What it recognizes is unknown.

Germline-derived CDR1 and CDR2 are DFQATT and SNEGSKA (reference sequence). V was clipped by 7 bases and J by 1 base, with 14 bases between them. This CDR3 comprises 14 residues. Noted treatment: approximately nine-day PBMC culture with coronavirus spike peptide pools or control peptides (ViraFEST assay). The positive PCR dates, which preceded the US Alpha, Beta and Delta variants, fell between March and December 2020. Once obtained from cultured CD4+ T cells, the DNA was sequenced using the Oncomine TCR Beta short-read assay. In this case, cultured CD4+ T cells provided the extracted genomic DNA. In TCRdb, the PCR reads were re-called with MiXCR into one record per CDR3 protein. The sample lists about 14,000 distinct CDR3 sequences; 20% to 25% were seen once.

This sample comprised CD4+ T cells from blood, cultured in vitro, obtained after SARS-CoV-2 vaccination. This TCR derives from a human donor who had recovered from COVID-19. V is TRBV20-1 and J is TRBJ1-5; tentative D call: TRBD1 (6 bases). The CDR3 loop is CSVWSGGSNQPQHF. Here the CDR3 DNA reads TGCAGTGTTTGGAGCGGGGGCAGCAATCAGCCCCAGCATTTT.